Listed below are T cell receptor beta chains from one sample, sequenced in a study of CD8+ T cells in alopecia areata. The protocol was immunoSEQ multiplex PCR, while the TCRdb copy is restricted to in-frame clones and leaves out a portion. The sample holds over 150,000 clones, 50% to 65% seen once. The source was CD8+ T cells sorted from blood, collected at week 24, from a patient treated with tofacitinib. Receptors were obtained from a human donor with alopecia areata. CDR3s include the opening cysteine and the closing phenylalanine or tryptophan. The D gene is left open where the match is weak. Expanded clones are given a class, and other clones once, few, many or no size at all.

cdr3_nt	cdr3_aa	clone_size	v_call	d_call	j_call
TGCAGCGTTGATCCTGGGACAGATACGCAGTATTTT	CSVDPGTDTQYF	few	TRBV29-1	NA	TRBJ2-3
TGTGCCAGCAGCTTAAGGGGGGGAAAGGAACTCAATCAGCCCCAGCATTTT	CASSLRGGKELNQPQHF	NA	TRBV7-6	NA	TRBJ1-5
TGCGCCAGCAGCCAAGATCCCGGTTGGGAGCAGTACTTC	CASSQDPGWEQYF	NA	TRBV4-1	NA	TRBJ2-7
TGTGCCAGCAGTGAAGGGAGGGCCGGTAGCTATGGCTACACCTTC	CASSEGRAGSYGYTF	few	TRBV2	NA	TRBJ1-2
TGTGCCATCAGTGACGCTAGCGGGGTTAACACCGGGGAGCTGTTTTTT	CAISDASGVNTGELFF	few	TRBV10-3	TRBD2	TRBJ2-2
TGTGCCAGCAGCCCGGGGCAGTATACGCAGTATTTT	CASSPGQYTQYF	NA	TRBV5-6	NA	TRBJ2-3
TGTGCCACCGAGCCCGGGGGTTCAGCCATGAACACTGAAGCTTTCTTT	CATEPGGSAMNTEAFF	NA	TRBV15	NA	TRBJ1-1
TGCGCCAGCAGCCAAGACCGGGACGGCTCCTACGAGCAGTACTTC	CASSQDRDGSYEQYF	few	TRBV4-3	NA	TRBJ2-7
TGTGCCAGCAGTGAAGCCCAGCGGGGGAGTGGCAATGAGCAGTTCTTC	CASSEAQRGSGNEQFF	NA	TRBV2	TRBD2	TRBJ2-1
TGTGCCAGCAGCCTCAGTAGCAATCAGCCCCAGCATTTT	CASSLSSNQPQHF	NA	TRBV27	NA	TRBJ1-5
TGTGCCAGCAGTGAAGGGGGCTGGATAGCCCAGCATTTT	CASSEGGWIAQHF	NA	TRBV2	NA	TRBJ1-5
TGTGCCAGCAGTCAAGACAGGGGTGGCAACTCCGGCGTCCTGACTTTC	CASSQDRGGNSGVLTF	NA	TRBV7-9	TRBD1	TRBJ2-6
TGTGCCAGCAGCTTAGTATCCAGCGTTGAAGGCCAGTACTTC	CASSLVSSVEGQYF	few	TRBV11-2	NA	TRBJ2-5
TGTGCCAGCAGCGCGGGTCGCAACTATGGCTACACCTTC	CASSAGRNYGYTF	NA	TRBV9	NA	TRBJ1-2
TGCGCCAGCAGCCAGGGGGCCTCCTATGGCTACACCTTC	CASSQGASYGYTF	few	TRBV4-1	NA	TRBJ1-2
TGTGCCAGCAGCTTGGTTGAGGGTGACGAGCAGTACTTC	CASSLVEGDEQYF	once	TRBV5-4	NA	TRBJ2-7
TGTGCCAGCAGCAATGGTGTGGACAACCCATACGAGCAGTACTTC	CASSNGVDNPYEQYF	NA	TRBV7-9	NA	TRBJ2-7
TGTGCCAGCAGCACCCCCAGGGGGGAGACTAATGAAAAACTGTTTTTT	CASSTPRGETNEKLFF	NA	TRBV7-6	TRBD1	TRBJ1-4
TGTGCCAGCAGTTACGTCGGGACCCTTGAGGAGACCCAGTACTTC	CASSYVGTLEETQYF	NA	TRBV6-6	NA	TRBJ2-5
TGTGCCACCAGCAGAGCCCGCGCAGATACGCAGTATTTT	CATSRARADTQYF	NA	TRBV15	NA	TRBJ2-3
TGCGCCAGCAGCCAAGATCGGCAGGGGGATGGCTACACCTTC	CASSQDRQGDGYTF	NA	TRBV4-3	TRBD1	TRBJ1-2
TGCAGCGTCATTCCGGGACACCTATACGAGCAGTACTTC	CSVIPGHLYEQYF	few	TRBV29-1	NA	TRBJ2-7
TGTGCCAGCAGCCCCCGCCAGCGGACTAGCACAGATACGCAGTATTTT	CASSPRQRTSTDTQYF	NA	TRBV9	NA	TRBJ2-3
TGTGCCAGCAGTCCCGGAGACACTGAAGCTTTCTTT	CASSPGDTEAFF	NA	TRBV5-6	NA	TRBJ1-1
TGTGCCAGCAGCTTAGAGGTACAGACTGAAGCTTTCTTT	CASSLEVQTEAFF	NA	TRBV7-8	NA	TRBJ1-1
TGTGCCAGCAGCTTAGCGGGTCCGCGTGGGGATGGCTACACCTTC	CASSLAGPRGDGYTF	NA	TRBV7-9	NA	TRBJ1-2
TGTGCCTGGAGTGGATCATCCTATGGCTACACCTTC	CAWSGSSYGYTF	NA	TRBV30	NA	TRBJ1-2
TGTGCCAGCACCGGATCTCAGCCCCAGCATTTT	CASTGSQPQHF	NA	TRBV6-6	NA	TRBJ1-5
TGTGCCGGAGGCCAACAGGGGCAGGGCAATCAGCCCCAGCATTTT	CAGGQQGQGNQPQHF	few	TRBV28	TRBD1	TRBJ1-5
TGCAGCGTTTCGACAGGGCAAGGCTACACCTTC	CSVSTGQGYTF	NA	TRBV29-1	TRBD1	TRBJ1-2
TGTGCCTGGAGTGTAGGGACTGAAGCTTTCTTT	CAWSVGTEAFF	few	TRBV30	NA	TRBJ1-1
TGTGCCAGCTCCGGGACAAGCTCCTACGAGCAGTACTTC	CASSGTSSYEQYF	NA	TRBV27	NA	TRBJ2-7
TGTGCCAGCAGTGCCGGACAATCTCTAGCCAAAAACATTCAGTACTTC	CASSAGQSLAKNIQYF	NA	TRBV25-1	NA	TRBJ2-4
TGTGCCAGTAGCCTTGGGGGTAGCACTGAAGCTTTCTTT	CASSLGGSTEAFF	NA	TRBV19	NA	TRBJ1-1
TGTGCCAGCAGCCCCGCGGGAGCTAACTATGGCTACACCTTC	CASSPAGANYGYTF	NA	TRBV11-2	NA	TRBJ1-2
TGTGCCAGCAGCCCGGGACAGGGGGAGGAGGGCTACACCTTC	CASSPGQGEEGYTF	NA	TRBV14	TRBD1	TRBJ1-2
TGTGCCACCAGCATCCTAGCGGGGGGGCGCACAGATACGCAGTATTTT	CATSILAGGRTDTQYF	NA	TRBV15	TRBD2	TRBJ2-3
TGTGCCAGCAGTGAGAGCCGGTCTTGGGGAGAAAAACTGTTTTTT	CASSESRSWGEKLFF	NA	TRBV2	NA	TRBJ1-4
TGCGCCAGCAGCTTGGAGGATGGGCGGGGCAATGAGCAGTTCTTC	CASSLEDGRGNEQFF	NA	TRBV5-1	NA	TRBJ2-1
TGTGCCTGGAGTCAGGGAACCTATGGCTACACCTTC	CAWSQGTYGYTF	NA	TRBV30	NA	TRBJ1-2
TGCGCCAGCAGCCAAGAAACTAGCGGGACTACAACAGATACGCAGTATTTT	CASSQETSGTTTDTQYF	NA	TRBV4-3	TRBD2	TRBJ2-3
TGTGCCAGCAGCCCCCAGGGAGGAGAGGCAAGAGAGCAGTACTTC	CASSPQGGEAREQYF	NA	TRBV7-9	NA	TRBJ2-7
TGTGCCAGCAGGCTCGGGACTGAAGCTTTCTTT	CASRLGTEAFF	NA	TRBV13	NA	TRBJ1-1
TGTGCCAGCAGTTACTCGGTCGGGGAGTTGTACACTGAAGCTTTCTTT	CASSYSVGELYTEAFF	NA	TRBV6-5	NA	TRBJ1-1
TGCGCCAGCAGCCCACCCCCGGGGAGCGGCTACACCTTC	CASSPPPGSGYTF	NA	TRBV4-3	NA	TRBJ1-2
TGTGCCAGCAGCAAACAGGGGGACGTGGAGACCCAGTACTTC	CASSKQGDVETQYF	NA	TRBV2	TRBD1	TRBJ2-5
TGTGCCAGCAGCCCTGGACGAAATTCACCCCTCCACTTT	CASSPGRNSPLHF	NA	TRBV14	NA	TRBJ1-6
TGTGCCAGCAGCTTGAGGGGACAGGGACACTATGGCTACACCTTC	CASSLRGQGHYGYTF	few	TRBV5-6	TRBD1	TRBJ1-2
TGTGCCAGCAGTTCCCGACTTGGATCACCCCTCCACTTT	CASSSRLGSPLHF	NA	TRBV27	NA	TRBJ1-6
TGTGCCAGCAGCCCCCTCCGGGGAACTGAAGCTTTCTTT	CASSPLRGTEAFF	NA	TRBV7-8	NA	TRBJ1-1
TGTGCCAGCAGAATGAAGATCCAAGAGACCCAGTACTTC	CASRMKIQETQYF	NA	TRBV27	NA	TRBJ2-5
TGCGCCAGCAGCGAGGACAGGGCAAACACTAAAACCTACGAGCAGTACTTC	CASSEDRANTKTYEQYF	NA	TRBV4-3	TRBD1	TRBJ2-7
TGCGCCAGCAGCTTATATAGCGGGGGGCGCCAAGAGACCCAGTACTTC	CASSLYSGGRQETQYF	few	TRBV5-1	TRBD2	TRBJ2-5